This TCR beta chain derives from a study of Ad26.COV2.S vaccination and SARS-CoV-2 variants. General study points: A substantial breadth of spike-specific CD8+ and CD4+ T cell responses after vaccination has been reported.

Germline V gene sequence: CDR1 SEHNR, CDR2 FQNEAQ (reference sequence). This CDR3 contains 13 residues. V was clipped by 1 base and J by 6 bases, with 6 bases between them. TCRdb's table, derived via immunoSEQ multiplex PCR, lists solely in-frame clones and lacks some. The profile shows 300,000 to 350,000 clones, around four fifths of them singletons. Treatment here: 15 to 20 received Ad26.COV2.S at low or high dose, single or two shots; five or six received placebo; per-sample allocation not given. Samples were taken on day 63 after the first vaccine or placebo injection. An adult of 18-55 years in Boston served as donor. As for this clone: Antigen: not known.

The sequencing used peripheral blood, collected in a trial of Ad26.COV2.S vaccine versus placebo. The chain recombines TRBV7-9 with TRBJ2-2; D gene uncertain. The receptor's source is a person between 18 and 65 years old who received the Ad26.COV2.S COVID-19 vaccine or a placebo. The CDR3 reads CASSLVSAGELFF. CDR3 in DNA: TGTGCCAGCAGCTTAGTCTCGGCCGGGGAGCTGTTTTTT.